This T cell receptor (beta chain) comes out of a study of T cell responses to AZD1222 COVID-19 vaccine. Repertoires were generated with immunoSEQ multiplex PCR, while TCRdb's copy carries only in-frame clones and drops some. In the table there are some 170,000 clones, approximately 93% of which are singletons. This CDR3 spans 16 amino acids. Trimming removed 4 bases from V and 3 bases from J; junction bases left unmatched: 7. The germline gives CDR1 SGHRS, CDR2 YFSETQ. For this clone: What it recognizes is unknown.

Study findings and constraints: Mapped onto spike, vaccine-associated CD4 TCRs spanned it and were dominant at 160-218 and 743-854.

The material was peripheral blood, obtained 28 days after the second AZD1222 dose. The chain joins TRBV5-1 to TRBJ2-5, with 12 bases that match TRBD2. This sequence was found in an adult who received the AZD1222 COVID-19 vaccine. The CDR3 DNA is TGCGCCAGCAGCCTTGGAGGACTAGCGGGAAAAGAGACCCAGTACTTC. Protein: CASSLGGLAGKETQYF.